This TCR beta chain is drawn from a study of blood T cells in healthy people across ages. Study outcomes and limitations: Unsorted PBMC material precluded a definitive naive versus antigen-experienced comparison.

Germline trimming cut 4 bases from V and 2 bases from J; bases unmatched to any gene: 4. CDR1 and CDR2 (germline): DFQATT, SNEGSKA (reference sequence). The CDR3 consists of 15 residues. As regards this clonotype: What it binds is unknown.

Primed by a sample-barcoded 5' primer and a J-beta primer mix, a second PCR proceeded for about 6 to 12 cycles. TCRdb redid the calling of the 5' RACE reads with MiXCR, one entry per CDR3 protein. The sample holds about 1.8 million distinct CDR3 sequences, around half seen once. The V and J genes are TRBV20-1 and TRBJ2-3, with TRBD2 matching 12 bases. The sample taken for sequencing was blood. This receptor was identified in a woman aged 40 to 50 in good health. DNA of the CDR3: TGCAGTGCTACAACTAGCGGGGGGTTCACAGATACGCAGTATTTT. Encoded protein: CSATTSGGFTDTQYF.